Listed below are T cell receptor beta chains from one sample, sequenced in a study of human T cells and chemical hapten exposure. One entry per CDR3 protein, called by TCRdb with MiXCR from the RACE reads. This table holds a few hundred thousand distinct CDR3 sequences, about 8.1% found once. The sample was whole blood, taken in connection with sensitization to the hapten diphenylcyclopropenone (DPC). Receptor source: a woman aged 40 to 55 with alopecia areata. Some clones in this sample may be carry-over from other donors' samples. The CDR3 runs from the conserved cysteine through the conserved F or W. A D gene is named only where the DNA matches it firmly. The listing skips clone size in some rows; elsewhere it reads once, few, many or a size class.

CDR3 length,V gene,J gene,clone size,D gene,CDR3 DNA,CDR3 protein
13,TRBV5-5,TRBJ2-7,few,NA,TGTGCCAGCAGCCCTCTAGCCTCCTACGAGCAGTACTTC,CASSPLASYEQYF
17,TRBV28,TRBJ2-7,many,TRBD1,TGTGCCAGCAGTTTACCCGACAGGGGGCAGTTCGTCTACGAGCAGTACTTC,CASSLPDRGQFVYEQYF
14,TRBV6-5,TRBJ1-2,few,TRBD1,TGTGCCAGCAGTTGGGACAGGGGGAACTATGGCTACACCTTC,CASSWDRGNYGYTF
14,TRBV6-2/TRBV6-3,TRBJ2-2,NA,NA,TGTGCCAGCAGCCCAAACTTGGGGACCGGGGAGCTGTTTTTT,CASSPNLGTGELFF
14,TRBV6-2/TRBV6-3,TRBJ2-5,few,NA,TGTGCCAGCAGTTACTCGAAGTGGGGGACGACCCAGTACTTC,CASSYSKWGTTQYF
17,TRBV29-1,TRBJ2-2,many,TRBD2,TGCAGCGTTGATCTGGGACTAGCGGGAGCTGGCACCGGGGAGCTGTTTTTT,CSVDLGLAGAGTGELFF
16,TRBV12-3/TRBV12-4,TRBJ2-7,few,TRBD1,TGTGCCAGCAGCCAGCCCGGGACAGGGAACTCCTACGAGCAGTACTTC,CASSQPGTGNSYEQYF
13,TRBV5-1,TRBJ2-7,NA,TRBD1,TGCGCCAGCAGGCTAGGGGGCGTCTACGAGCAGTACTTC,CASRLGGVYEQYF
16,TRBV20-1,TRBJ2-1,NA,NA,TGCAGTGCTAGAGCTCAAGACCTGATCTTATACAATGAGCAGTTCTTC,CSARAQDLILYNEQFF
15,TRBV11-2,TRBJ1-4,NA,TRBD1,TGTGCCAGCAGAGTCAGGGGGCGAGCTAATGAAAAACTGTTTTTT,CASRVRGRANEKLFF
13,TRBV20-1,TRBJ2-5,many,TRBD1,TGCAGTGCTCCTCAGGGGGCTCAAGAGACCCAGTACTTC,CSAPQGAQETQYF
16,TRBV4-1,TRBJ1-5,NA,NA,TGCGCCAGCAGCCAAGTGGCGGGCAGGGGAAATCAGCCCCAGCATTTT,CASSQVAGRGNQPQHF
15,TRBV6-2/TRBV6-3,TRBJ2-3,NA,TRBD2,TGTGCCAGCACTTTACTAGCGGGAGGGCAGGATACGCAGTATTTT,CASTLLAGGQDTQYF
15,TRBV27,TRBJ1-1,many,NA,TGTGCCAGCAGTTTGTCGGCGCAGGGAAACACTGAAGCTTTCTTT,CASSLSAQGNTEAFF
16,TRBV28,TRBJ1-2,many,NA,TGTGCCAGCAACCTACCCCCATCGGGGGAGGACTATGGCTACACCTTC,CASNLPPSGEDYGYTF
13,TRBV11-2,TRBJ2-1,NA,TRBD2,TGTGCCAGCAGCTCGGCGGGAGTGGGGAAGCAGTTCTTC,CASSSAGVGKQFF
15,TRBV9,TRBJ2-3,NA,NA,TGTGCCAGCAGCGTCGCCAGGGGCGGACCAGATACGCAGTATTTT,CASSVARGGPDTQYF
12,TRBV29-1,TRBJ2-7,few,NA,TGCAGCGTTGGGGCGGTCCCCTACGAGCAGTACTTC,CSVGAVPYEQYF
16,TRBV7-2,TRBJ2-1,many,NA,TGTGCCAGCAGCTTAGCTCGACTGGAACCCAACAATGAGCAGTTCTTC,CASSLARLEPNNEQFF
15,TRBV4-3,TRBJ2-7,NA,NA,TGCGCCAGCAGCCAAGATCTCGGCAACTCCTACGAGCAGTACTTC,CASSQDLGNSYEQYF
21,TRBV4-3,TRBJ2-3,NA,TRBD2,TGCGCCAGCAGCCAAGCCTTGGGGGCTAGCGGGAGGGCCGCTTACACAGATACGCAGTATTTT,CASSQALGASGRAAYTDTQYF
15,TRBV10-3,TRBJ2-7,many,NA,TGTGCCATCAGTCTGGACGTGGGTCCAGCGTACGAGCAGTACTTC,CAISLDVGPAYEQYF
14,TRBV24-1,TRBJ2-3,NA,TRBD2,TGTGCCACCAGTGATCCTAGCGGACCAGATACGCAGTATTTT,CATSDPSGPDTQYF